This T cell receptor beta chain was profiled in a study of cytomegalovirus exposure and HLA in healthy donors. Germline CDR1 reads SGHTA; CDR2 reads FQGTGA. The CDR3 is made up of 13 amino acids. With 5 bases removed from V and 9 bases from J, the gap between germline ends came to 16 bases. Details on this clone: Its target is not known.

The study, taken as a whole, reports: Rarity marked most TCR sequences, yet some public TCRs occurred in many donors.

The PCR used 60 Vbeta and 13 Jbeta primers. This table comes from immunoSEQ multiplex PCR, and its TCRdb copy is limited to in-frame clones, with some not included. Its listing shows roughly 150,000 clones. The receptor's source is a woman aged 50 to 65 in good health and CMV-seronegative. V gene TRBV7-3 combines with J gene TRBJ1-1; D might be TRBD1 (5 bases). Sequencing was carried out using PBMCs. In DNA form, the CDR3 reads TGTGCCAGCAGCCCCATTAGGCAGGGTAAAGCTTTCTTT. Translating it yields CASSPIRQGKAFF.